The clone carrying this T cell receptor beta chain was recorded many times. Its antigen is unknown. Known numbers of the T cell clone KT2 were added to PBMC. This record comes from a study of quantifying T cell responses using KT2 cells. About the study: RNA was reverse transcribed with TCR alpha and beta constant-region primers.

CDR3 size: 15 residues. J lost 0 bases, V lost 6 bases, and 5 bases had no gene match. Germline CDR1 KGHSH, CDR2 LQKENI. Study results and caveats: KT2 sequence counts showed saturation when very many KT2 cells were spiked in.

A single-stranded UMI oligo with SP2 sequence was ligated to cDNA 3' ends. First-round PCR used three to four cycles and beta primers RC1.1 and RC1.2 covering TRBC1 and TRBC2. TCRdb independently ran MiXCR on the UMI-ligation and nested PCR reads; one entry per CDR3 protein. The sample holds about 50,000 distinct CDR3 sequences, 11% seen once. The chain is built from TRBV18 and TRBJ2-7; 10 bases agree with TRBD2. The specimen sequenced was PBMCs spiked with cells of the T cell clone KT2. The clonotype comes from a human donor. In DNA, the CDR3 is TGTGCCAGCTCTCTAGCGGGGGTGCCCTCCTACGAGCAGTACTTC. It encodes CASSLAGVPSYEQYF.